Listed here are 21 T cell receptor beta chains from one sample, sequenced in a study of blood T cell repertoires in COVID-19. Libraries were prepared by immunoSEQ multiplex PCR; TCRdb keeps only in-frame clonotypes and omits some of them. The top ten clones hold about 5% of a sample with roughly 86,000 clones, about 89% of them seen once. The sample comprised peripheral blood. Receptors originate from a man aged 50 or older with active or convalescent COVID-19.

This chain uses TRBV9 with TRBJ2-3; 13 bases map to TRBD2. CDR1 SGDLS and CDR2 YYNGEE come from the germline V gene. Trimming cost V 3 bases and J 8 bases; bases outside gene matches: 3. The CDR3 runs 14 residues. The CDR3 spells CASSAGTSGVTQYF. In nucleotides, the CDR3 is TGTGCCAGCAGCGCCGGGACTAGCGGGGTTACGCAGTATTTT.

The sample holds one count of this clone. V and J are TRBV7-9 and TRBJ1-4; TRBD1 might be the D (6 bases). Germline lookup yields CDR1 SEHNR and CDR2 FQNEAQ (reference sequence). Deletions cut 1 base from V and 3 bases from J, with 9 bases between. This CDR3 comprises 15 residues. The CDR3 sequence: CASSLEGGANEKLFF. CDR3 in DNA: TGTGCCAGCAGCTTAGAAGGGGGAGCTAATGAAAAACTGTTTTTT.

This clone came up once. The chain couples TRBV5-5 to TRBJ1-5; a weak D match, TRBD1 (6 bases). The CDR3 is made up of 14 amino acids. V was cut by 4 bases and J by 3 bases, with 11 bases left in between. Germline CDR1 is SGHKS and CDR2 is YYEKEE (reference sequence). The CDR3 DNA is TGTGCCAGCAGCGTGGGACAACTCAATCAGCCCCAGCATTTT. Translation: CASSVGQLNQPQHF.

The chain is built from TRBV3-1 (or the pseudogene TRBV3-2) and TRBJ1-3; 9 bases line up with TRBD1. V shed 5 bases and J 4 bases; nucleotides not matched to a gene: 12. Per germline, CDR1 LGHDT and CDR2 YNNKEL (reference sequence). This CDR3 comprises 17 residues. In DNA, the CDR3 is TGTGCCAGCAGCTCCCCGGGACAGGGTCGTCGAGGAAACACCATATATTTT. Translating it yields CASSSPGQGRRGNTIYF.

J is TRBJ2-3 and V is TRBV10-1, with 7 nucleotides matching TRBD1. V lost 6 bases, J lost 0 bases, and 6 bases stayed unmatched. Germline CDR1 reads WNHNN; CDR2 reads SYGVQD (reference sequence). This CDR3 has 15 residues. The CDR3 coding sequence is TGCGCCAGCAGCCCCGGGACAGCCAGCACAGATACGCAGTATTTT. Amino acid sequence: CASSPGTASTDTQYF.

The chain is built from TRBV11-3 and TRBJ2-1, with 10 bases aligning to TRBD1. The CDR3 is made up of 15 amino acids. V gave up 5 bases and J gave up 2 bases; unmatched junction bases: 3. Germline CDR1 is SGHNT and CDR2 is YENEEA. CDR3 protein: CASSPGQGAYNEQFF. The CDR3 DNA is TGTGCCAGCAGCCCCGGACAGGGGGCCTACAATGAGCAGTTCTTC.

The chain recombines TRBV7-2 with TRBJ2-5, with D tentatively TRBD2 (5 bases). This CDR3 spans 15 amino acids. V dropped 1 base and J dropped 4 bases, with 13 bases sitting between them. Germline CDR1 reads SGHTA; CDR2 reads FQGNSA. CDR3: CASSLGPLRGETQYF. CDR3 sequence (DNA): TGTGCCAGCAGCTTAGGACCACTCCGGGGAGAGACCCAGTACTTC. The variable domain in full, with the rest retrieved from reference TRBV7-2 and TRBJ2-5, is GAGVSQSPSNKVTEKGKDVELRCDPISGHTALYWYRQSLGQGLEFLIYFQGNSAPDKSGLPSDRFSAERTGGSVSTLTIQRTQQEDSAVYLCASSLGPLRGETQYFGPGTRLLVL.

The chain carries TRBV24-1 and TRBJ1-6, with 7 bases identical to TRBD1. Germline loops: CDR1 KGHDR, CDR2 SFDVKD. With V trimmed by 4 bases and J by 7 bases, 9 bases remained unmatched. The CDR3 spans 16 residues. The CDR3 loop reads CATSDGTAKENSPLHF. CDR3 coding DNA: TGTGCCACCAGTGACGGGACAGCTAAGGAGAATTCACCCCTCCACTTT.

This rearrangement joins TRBV7-2 to TRBJ2-7; D is undetermined. The CDR3 spans 14 residues. V was cut by 1 base and J by 6 bases, with 13 bases left in between. CDR1 is SGHTA, CDR2 FQGNSA, per germline. The chain's CDR3 is CASSLGLQSPEQYF. As DNA, the CDR3 is TGTGCCAGCAGCTTAGGACTCCAGTCTCCCGAGCAGTACTTC.

The gene calls are TRBV12-3 or TRBV12-4 and TRBJ2-3, with D possibly being TRBD2 (5 bases). V lost 5 bases, J lost 14 bases, and 14 bases lay in between. The CDR3 is 11 residues long. The DNA of the CDR3 is TGTGCCAGCAGTCAAATGGGTGGGAGGTATTTT. Its translation is CASSQMGGRYF.

This clone was found once. The chain couples TRBV3-1 (or the pseudogene TRBV3-2) to TRBJ2-1, with TRBD2 matching over 8 bases. CDR1 is LGHDT and CDR2 is YNNKEL in the germline V gene (reference sequence). CDR3 length: 14 residues. V gave up 1 base and J gave up 7 bases; unmatched junction bases: 3. The CDR3 DNA follows: TGTGCCAGCAGCCAAGCCGGGACTAGTAATGAGCAGTTCTTC. It is translated as CASSQAGTSNEQFF.

The chain has TRBV11-2 and TRBJ1-6; D unresolved. The CDR3 consists of 17 residues. V was pared by 2 bases and J by 0 bases, with 11 bases between. The V gene's germline CDR1 is SGHAT and CDR2 FQNNGV. For the CDR3, the DNA is TGTGCCAGCAGCTTATGGGAGGCGAGCTCCTATAATTCACCCCTCCACTTT. Protein sequence: CASSLWEASSYNSPLHF.

This clone has only a few counts. The rearrangement links TRBV10-2 to TRBJ1-5; no reliable D call. Germline CDR1 reads WSHSY; CDR2 reads SAAADI. With 0 bases removed from V and 7 bases from J, the gap between germline ends came to 7 bases. The CDR3 is made up of 13 amino acids. The CDR3 reads CASSESGRQPQHF. The DNA for the CDR3 is TGCGCCAGCAGTGAGTCAGGCAGGCAGCCCCAGCATTTT.

The chain couples TRBV19 to TRBJ1-2; 7 bases fit TRBD1. This CDR3 spans 15 amino acids. V dropped 3 bases and J dropped 0; count of bases not matched to a gene: 4. Per the germline V gene, CDR1 is LNHDA and CDR2 is SQIVND (reference sequence). In nucleotides, the CDR3 is TGTGCCAGTAGTATCGCCGGGACAGCTAACTATGGCTACACCTTC. Translation: CASSIAGTANYGYTF.

V usage is TRBV18 and J usage is TRBJ2-3; 7 nucleotides match TRBD2. The CDR3 spans 17 residues. Per germline, CDR1 KGHSH and CDR2 LQKENI. The J segment lost 0 bases and the V segment lost 3 bases, leaving 9 bases of the junction unmatched. CDR3 sequence reads: CASSPRLAGSSTDTQYF. The CDR3 DNA reads as TGTGCCAGCTCACCCAGGTTAGCGGGCTCTAGCACAGATACGCAGTATTTT.

J is TRBJ1-6 and V is TRBV30; 7 bases line up with TRBD1. Trimming removed 4 bases from V and 7 bases from J; junction bases left unmatched: 13. The CDR3 is made up of 16 amino acids. From germline, CDR1 is GTSNPN and CDR2 SVGIG (reference sequence). As DNA, the CDR3 is TGTGCCTGGACCACAACCCGGGGGACAGTAAATTCACCCCTCCACTTT. As protein: CAWTTTRGTVNSPLHF.

In its sample, this clone was seen a few times. The CDR3 region has the DNA TGTGCCAGCAGTTTAGATCCGGAGAATCAGCCCCAGCATTTT. Its translation is CASSLDPENQPQHF. The chain uses TRBV28 and TRBJ1-5; unclear D gene. The germline V gene encodes CDR1 MDHEN and CDR2 SYDVKM. Deletions cut 2 bases from V and 4 bases from J, with 9 bases between. The CDR3 is 14 amino acids.

The CDR3, as DNA: TGTGCCAGCAGGCACAGGGGAGCCTATGGCTACACCTTC. Translated: CASRHRGAYGYTF. V gene TRBV12-3 or TRBV12-4 combines with J gene TRBJ1-2; 7 bases align to TRBD1. The V and J ends lost 6 bases and 4 bases, in that order; junction bases with no gene match: 5. This CDR3 has 13 amino acids.

The chain combines TRBV2 with TRBJ2-7, with D possibly TRBD2 on 7 matching bases. The CDR3 runs 15 residues. V dropped 6 bases and J dropped 5 bases, with 20 bases sitting between them. CDR1 and CDR2 (germline): SNHLY, FYNNEI. Here the CDR3 reads CASRPIWGGGNEQYF. CDR3 DNA: TGTGCCAGCAGACCCATTTGGGGGGGCGGGAACGAGCAGTACTTC.

The chain carries TRBV7-9 and TRBJ1-1; D perhaps matches TRBD1 (6 bases). The length of the CDR3 is 14 residues. Germline V gene lookup returns CDR1 SEHNR and CDR2 FQNEAQ (reference sequence). Trimming took off 1 base at V and 4 bases at J, with 10 bases between the two ends. Written as DNA, the CDR3 is TGTGCCAGCAGCTTAGGTGCAGGGGCCACTGAAGCTTTCTTT. Translating it yields CASSLGAGATEAFF.

This chain uses TRBV5-6 with TRBJ2-7, with TRBD1 matching 12 bases. The ends lost 4 bases at V and 6 bases at J; junction bases unmatched: 2. This CDR3 is built from 13 residues. Germline lookup yields CDR1 SGHDT and CDR2 YYEEEE. CDR3 bases: TGTGCCAGCAGCCGGGACAGGGGGCTCGAGCAGTACGTC. Protein sequence: CASSRDRGLEQYV.